Below are 5 T cell receptor beta chains sequenced from a single sample in a study of CXCR3-negative and CXCR3-positive naive CD8 T cells. General study results and limits: Naive cells that were CXCR3-positive had more hydrophobic TRB CDR3s (compared with CXCR3-negative naive cells).

Their target antigens are unknown. Libraries were UMI-labeled 5' RACE TRB cDNA. TCRdb processed the 5' RACE reads again and assigns one entry to each CDR3 protein, with no DNA. The sample data list over 150,000 distinct CDR3 sequences. Sequenced sample: naive CXCR3+ CD8+ T cells from blood. The subset denotes: CD45RO-CCR7+CD27+CD95- naive CD8+ T cells expressing CXCR3 (TNR3+). The source is a human donor in good health. Some clones in this sample may be carry-over from other donors' samples.

The V gene is TRBV7-3, the J gene TRBJ2-1; there is no DNA to check the TCRdb D call of TRBD2. The CDR3 consists of 17 residues. Germline CDR1 reads SGHTA; CDR2 reads FQGTGA. The CDR3 here is CASSLSAGYRSVHEQFF.

The V gene is TRBV29-1, the J gene TRBJ1-5. Germline V gives CDR1 SQVTM, CDR2 ANQGSEA. The CDR3 contains 14 residues. The CDR3 loop reads CSVGWGGGNQPQHF.

The chain joins TRBV20-1 to TRBJ2-1; the D gene TCRdb calls, TRBD2, cannot be checked with no DNA. CDR3 length equals 14 residues. Germline V gene data show CDR1 as DFQATT and CDR2 as SNEGSKA (reference sequence). The CDR3 loop reads CSAPGLAGANEQFF.

The chain is built from TRBV5-5 and TRBJ2-1. CDR3 size: 13 residues. Germline lookup yields CDR1 SGHKS and CDR2 YYEKEE (reference sequence). The CDR3 is CASSWVVDNEQFF.

The chain has TRBV7-2 and TRBJ2-5. This CDR3 region has 13 residues. Germline V CDR1 and CDR2: SGHTA, FQGNSA. The CDR3 sequence: CASSHGGEETQYF.